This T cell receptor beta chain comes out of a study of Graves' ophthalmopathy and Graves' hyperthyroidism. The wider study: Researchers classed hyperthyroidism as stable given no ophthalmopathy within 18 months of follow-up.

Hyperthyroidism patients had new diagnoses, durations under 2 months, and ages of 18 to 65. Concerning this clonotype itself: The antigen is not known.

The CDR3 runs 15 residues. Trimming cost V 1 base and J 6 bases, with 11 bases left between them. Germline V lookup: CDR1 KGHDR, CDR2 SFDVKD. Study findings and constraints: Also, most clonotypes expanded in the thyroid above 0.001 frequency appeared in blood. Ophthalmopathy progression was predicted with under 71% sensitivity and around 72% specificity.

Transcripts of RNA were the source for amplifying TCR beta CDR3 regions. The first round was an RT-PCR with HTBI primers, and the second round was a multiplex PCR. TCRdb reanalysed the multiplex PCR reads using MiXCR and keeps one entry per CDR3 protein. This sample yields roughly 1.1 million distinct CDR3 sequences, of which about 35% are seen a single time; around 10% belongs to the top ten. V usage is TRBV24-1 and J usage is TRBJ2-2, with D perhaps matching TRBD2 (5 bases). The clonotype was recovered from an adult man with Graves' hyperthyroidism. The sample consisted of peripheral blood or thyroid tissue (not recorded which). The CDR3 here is CATSDFGLGPGELFF. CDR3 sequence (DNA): TGTGCCACCAGTGATTTCGGACTCGGCCCCGGGGAGCTGTTTTTT.